The 4 T cell receptor beta chains reported below all come from one sample, sequenced in a study of tumor-infiltrating lymphocytes in primary liver carcinoma (TCRdb year 2017). This sample was sequenced with an Illumina HiSeq 2500. A constant-region primer and ProtoScript II reverse transcriptase were used to reverse-transcribe TCRbeta-specific cDNA from around 530 ng total RNA. The TCRbeta libraries were prepared through three rounds of nested multiplex PCR following a slightly modified ARM-PCR procedure. The first two PCR rounds used multiplex TRBV1-TRBV30 forward primers with a Cbeta reverse primer, each for roughly 11 cycles. The public reads were reanalyzed by TCRdb: fastp trimming at Q25, MiXCR alignment, in-frame beta chains only. Each entry is one CDR3 protein sequence, shown with its most common DNA and genes. The sample table shows approximately 45,000 distinct CDR3 sequences, and approximately 70% are seen once. Of the sample, 19% falls within the top ten clones.

Without any cell sorting, total RNA and DNA were co-extracted from around 18-30 mg of bulk tissue using the AllPrep DNA/RNA mini kit. The sequenced sample was liver tumor tissue from sampling region 2. The sample's cell subset or site label is to be understood as: tumor region T2, inferior pole. Receptors originate from a man between 40 and 49 years old with primary liver carcinoma and hepatitis B virus infection.

Regarding this clonotype: At one of its ends the junction is not consistent with the germline gene, which may arise from a read error. The chain has TRBV28 and TRBJ2-2; weak D call: TRBD1 (6 bases). The V gene's germline CDR1 is MDHEN and CDR2 SYDVKM. This CDR3 is built from 15 residues. Here the CDR3 DNA reads TGTGTCAGCATTCCTGGACAGATGAACACCGGGGAGCTGTTTTTT. Amino acids: CVSIPGQMNTGELFF. The full variable domain, rest sourced from reference TRBV28 and TRBJ2-2, is DVKVTQSSRYLVKRTGEKVFLECVQDMDHENMFWYRQDPGLGLRLIYFSYDVKMKEKGDIPEGYSVSREKKERFSLILESASTNQTSMYLCVSIPGQMNTGELFFGEGSRLTVL.

As regards this clonotype: This sequence may be a read error, since a much larger clone differs from it by one base. The J gene is TRBJ2-2, the V gene TRBV19; either TRBD1 or TRBD2 may fit D (7 bases each). This CDR3 is built from 16 residues. Germline V gene data show CDR1 as LNHDA and CDR2 as SQIVND (reference sequence). CDR3 amino acids: CASSPQGGLSTRELFF. CDR3 nucleotide sequence: TGTGCCAGTAGTCCCCAGGGGGGGCTGTCCACCCGGGAGCTGTTTTTT.

This clonotype qualifies as medium-sized. This chain's CDR3 is CSVDGGMGEKLFF. The CDR3 nucleotides read TGCAGCGTTGACGGAGGGATGGGTGAAAAACTGTTTTTT. V and J are TRBV29-1 and TRBJ1-4; no clear D. The V and J ends lost 3 bases and 7 bases respectively, with 12 bases between them. CDR3 length: 13 residues. Germline loops: CDR1 SQVTM, CDR2 ANQGSEA.

The chain recombines TRBV28 with TRBJ1-1; D not resolved. Germline assignment: CDR1 MDHEN and CDR2 SYDVKM. Trimming removed 6 bases from V and 10 bases from J, with 15 bases in between. The CDR3 runs to 12 residues. CDR3 residues: CASREIPPGAFF. CDR3 nucleotides: TGTGCCAGCAGAGAAATTCCACCTGGAGCTTTCTTT.